What follows describes a single TCR beta chain. The target antigen is unknown. The sample is drawn from a study of regulatory T cells in long-lasting Graves disease. Study-level information: Treatment with antithyroid drugs for over 5 years, together with positive TSH receptor antibodies, meant persistent Graves' disease. Study conclusions and caveats: Persistent disease favored TRBV28, TRBJ1-2 and TRBJ2-5. Patients with persistent disease shared around 2,700 public clonotypes, outpacing the approximately 920 shared by new patients.

Investigators prepared the TCR beta libraries by applying iRepertoire HTBI primers and Arm-PCR of CDR3 regions. TCRdb independently ran MiXCR on the multiplex PCR reads; one entry per CDR3 protein. The sample has 500,000 to 700,000 distinct CDR3 sequences, 25% to 30% seen once. Described time point: persistent/refractory GD, antithyroid drugs over 5 years with positive TRAb. PBMC-derived RNA was used for the TCR library. A volume of approximately 9 milliliters of peripheral blood was collected in EDTA tubes. The CDR3 is made up of 17 amino acids. CDR1 LGHNA and CDR2 YNFKEQ come from the germline V gene. The V and J ends lost 0 bases and 6 bases respectively, with 18 bases between them.

The TCR was taken from a female donor with Graves disease. V is TRBV4-2 and J is TRBJ1-5; TRBD1 might be the D (6 bases). The sequences come from peripheral blood mononuclear cells (PBMCs), collected when the disease was refractory, from a patient treated with antithyroid drugs. DNA of the CDR3: TGTGCCAGCAGCCAAGATCGCTTGGGGCAGGGGCGTCAGCCCCAGCATTTT. Translated, it gives CASSQDRLGQGRQPQHF.